This T cell receptor (beta chain) derives from a study of vaccination effects on CD4 cells after COVID-19 (dated by TCRdb to 2021 to 2024). Notes on the research overall: Post-vaccine samples across the study were collected a median of 72 days after the second dose, with a range of 14 to 241. Cultures from other donors in the study were sequenced using the Oncomine TCR Beta short-read assay on an Illumina iSeq 100. The full study included fewer than eleven COVID-19 convalescent patients and a handful of SARS-CoV-2-naive healthy vaccine recipients. In both COVID-19 convalescent patients and infection-naive vaccine recipients, the study compared SARS-CoV-2 spike-specific CD4+ TCR repertoires from before mRNA vaccination with those from after it. What the study reported, not specific to this receptor: The study was limited by a small number of convalescent patients and lacked early post-infection timepoints. Both infection-induced and vaccine-induced clones contracted markedly at late post-vaccination timepoints, which is consistent with waning T cell responses. Among healthy vaccine recipients, nearly all vaccine-induced clones were SARS-CoV-2 mono-reactive, and just 1 of 255 was cross-reactive with common cold coronaviruses.

The library relied on the immunoSEQ multiplex PCR assay. TCR beta CDR3 sequencing was performed on DNA from the cultured, isolated CD4+ T cells. Per the original workflow: Non-productive TCR sequences were discarded, and reads were trimmed to the CDR3 region, with only CDR3s of 7 or more amino acids retained. Antigen-specific clonotypes were identified with the MANAFEST web app by comparing expansion in peptide wells against reference cultures. To be called positive, a clone needed expansion at FDR<0.05 compared with the reference and with all other wells, an odds ratio greater than 5, and a frequency greater than 0.1% in two replicate wells. Cross-reactive clonotypes were defined as significantly expanded in SARS-CoV-2 spike wells and in at least one common cold coronavirus spike condition. CDR3 similarity was assessed by Levenshtein distance using the stringdist R package, and unrooted trees were constructed with ape in R 3.6.1. Not all clones reach the TCRdb copy of this immuneACCESS table, which keeps in-frame sequences only. Checked studies attribute under half of the gap to unresolved V genes and leave the rest unexplained. The D gene and trimming were derived from the DNA, and the V and J assignments and clone size from that table. The sample table shows more than 60,000 clones, and over 70% are seen once. The ten largest account for about 1.4% of the sample.

The CDR3, from cysteine to phenylalanine, totals 14 residues. Of the read, only the CDR3 DNA is kept; its 42 bases are in frame from base 1. Sequences KGHDR (CDR1) and SFDVKD (CDR2) are obtained from the germline V gene. Relative to germline, V is 5 bases shorter and J is 0 bases shorter, with 6 bases between their ends. Concerning this clone itself: Its specific antigen is unknown. Within one base of it there is no much larger clone, and no base qualities were kept.

In the ViraFEST assay, PBMC were stimulated with viral peptide pools, and TCR sequencing was then used to find antigen-specific CD4+ T cell clonotypes based on their expansion. After about 9 days of culture, CD4+ T cells were isolated with the EasySep CD4+ T cell isolation kit. Each participant received two doses of an mRNA SARS-CoV-2 vaccine, either BNT162b2 or mRNA-1273. The absence of prior SARS-CoV-2 infection in healthy vaccine recipients was confirmed by negative nucleocapsid antibodies before and after vaccination. Roughly 2 million PBMC per well were cultured in IMDM with about 4.6% human AB serum, 8.5 to 10 IU/ml IL-2 and gentamicin, plus 10 ug/ml peptides. On days 3 and 7, half of the culture medium was replaced with fresh IL-2-containing medium. Unless otherwise noted, each peptide stimulation condition was cultured in triplicate wells. Using Ficoll-Paque Plus gradient centrifugation, PBMC were separated from whole blood and then either used fresh or cryopreserved at -140C. The overlapping peptide pools covered the spike proteins of SARS-CoV-2 as well as those of the common cold coronaviruses HCoV-NL63, HCoV-OC43 and HCoV-229E. The QIAamp micro DNA kit was used to extract genomic DNA from the cultured CD4+ T cells.

The sequence came from a human donor who received a COVID-19 vaccine. The rearrangement combines TRBV24-1 with TRBJ2-2; the D segment could be TRBD2, given 5 matching bases. The starting material was CD4+ T cells from PBMCs cultured with HCoV-229E spike peptides, obtained after COVID-19 vaccination. Taken with the paper, the label for cell subset or site translates to: HCoV-229E spike overlapping peptide pool stimulation. The base sequence is TGTGCCACCAGTGGGACTTCGAACACCGGGGAGCTGTTTTTT. It is translated as CATSGTSNTGELFF.